Presented here are 20 T cell receptor beta chains from one specimen sequenced in a study of T-cell reconstitution after alpha-beta-depleted transplantation in children. Unique molecular identifiers were incorporated into the prepared TCRbeta library. One entry per CDR3 protein, called by TCRdb with MiXCR from the PCR reads. Here the sample spans 450,000 to 600,000 distinct CDR3 sequences, less than 35% being singletons. Sequenced here: PBMCs from the stem cell graft donor, sampled from the stem cell graft. These receptors came from a human donor who donated a stem cell graft to a child with aplastic anemia.

This clonotype was counted only a few times. This chain uses TRBV5-1 with TRBJ2-5; D is possibly TRBD2 (6 bases). CDR3 length: 15 amino acids. V lost 4 bases and J 3 bases, leaving 16 bases between the germline ends. Germline values: CDR1 SGHRS, CDR2 YFSETQ. The DNA of the CDR3 is TGCGCCAGCAGCCGAATGTACCCGGGGGAAGAGACCCAGTACTTC. Amino acids: CASSRMYPGEETQYF. The whole variable domain, remainder taken from reference TRBV5-1 and TRBJ2-5, is KAGVTQTPRYLIKTRGQQVTLSCSPISGHRSVSWYQQTPGQGLQFLFEYFSETQRNKGNFPGRFSGRQFSNSRSEMNVSTLELGDSALYLCASSRMYPGEETQYFGPGTRLLVL.

The CDR3 spells CASSSAGLASTDTQYF. CDR3 bases: TGTGCCAGCAGCTCGGCGGGCCTGGCTAGCACAGATACGCAGTATTTT. The rearrangement uses TRBV7-2 and TRBJ2-3, with D tentatively TRBD2 (5 bases). The germline gives CDR1 SGHTA, CDR2 FQGNSA. Trimming stripped 4 bases from V and 0 bases from J, with 14 bases between. This CDR3 spans 16 amino acids.

The chain is built from TRBV7-2 and TRBJ2-5; unclear D gene. The CDR3 length is 13 residues. V lost 2 bases, J lost 5 bases, and 9 bases lay in between. Germline values: CDR1 SGHTA, CDR2 FQGNSA. The CDR3 bases are TGTGCCAGCAGCTTATTTTCTGGGGAGACCCAGTACTTC. This sequence encodes CASSLFSGETQYF. Combining the CDR3 with reference TRBV7-2 and TRBJ2-5 gives the whole variable domain GAGVSQSPSNKVTEKGKDVELRCDPISGHTALYWYRQSLGQGLEFLIYFQGNSAPDKSGLPSDRFSAERTGGSVSTLTIQRTQQEDSAVYLCASSLFSGETQYFGPGTRLLVL.

The chain combines TRBV20-1 with TRBJ2-1; 12 bases match TRBD2. The J segment lost 1 base and the V segment lost 6 bases, leaving 4 bases of the junction unmatched. The CDR3 spans 15 residues. Germline V gene lookup returns CDR1 DFQATT and CDR2 SNEGSKA (reference sequence). In DNA form, the CDR3 reads TGCAGTGCCCGCACTAGCGGGAGGTCCTACAATGAGCAGTTCTTC. Protein product: CSARTSGRSYNEQFF.

The CDR3 nucleotides are TGTGCCAGCAGTGAGGCGAGGAAGCCTAGGGGTGGCACAGATACGCAGTATTTT. It encodes CASSEARKPRGGTDTQYF. V usage is TRBV6-4 and J usage is TRBJ2-3, with D perhaps TRBD1 (5 bases). V was trimmed by 3 bases and J by 1 base, leaving 20 bases between them. This CDR3 contains 18 residues. CDR1 and CDR2 (germline): MRHNA, SNTAGT.

This chain uses TRBV18 with TRBJ1-1, with D unclear. V gave up 3 bases and J gave up 8 bases, with 10 bases separating them. This CDR3 is built from 12 residues. CDR1 KGHSH and CDR2 LQKENI come from the germline V gene. CDR3 amino acids: CASSPPAQEAFF. CDR3 DNA sequence: TGTGCCAGCTCACCTCCGGCCCAGGAAGCTTTCTTT.

Turning to this clonotype: The junction does not match germline at one end; this may be a read error. The J gene is TRBJ1-1, the V gene TRBV12-3 or TRBV12-4, with D uncertain. The CDR3 length is 15 residues. The DNA for the CDR3 is TGTACCAGCAGTTTTTCCAGCGGCCCGAACACTGAAGCTTTCTTT. Translating gives CTSSFSSGPNTEAFF.

V gene TRBV11-3 combines with J gene TRBJ2-5, with D perhaps matching TRBD2 (5 bases). CDR1 and CDR2 from the germline V gene are SGHNT and YENEEA. V was trimmed by 5 bases and J by 10 bases, leaving 23 bases between them. This CDR3 region has 15 residues. CDR3 nucleotides: TGTGCCAGCAGCCCGTACGGGGTGTCGGAAGGTGACCAGTACTTC. Protein sequence: CASSPYGVSEGDQYF.

The table lists this clonotype with a few counts. The V call is TRBV7-2, the J call TRBJ2-5; no clear D gene. Trimming stripped 4 bases from V and 1 base from J, with 7 bases between. Germline CDR1 SGHTA, CDR2 FQGNSA. CDR3 length: 13 residues. This CDR3 is CASSSQSQETQYF. Here the CDR3 DNA reads TGTGCCAGCAGCTCCCAGTCCCAAGAGACCCAGTACTTC. The full variable domain, with the rest looked up from reference TRBV7-2 and TRBJ2-5, is GAGVSQSPSNKVTEKGKDVELRCDPISGHTALYWYRQSLGQGLEFLIYFQGNSAPDKSGLPSDRFSAERTGGSVSTLTIQRTQQEDSAVYLCASSSQSQETQYFGPGTRLLVL.

The V gene is TRBV12-3 or TRBV12-4, the J gene TRBJ1-2; the match to TRBD1 covers 7 bases. The junction had 7 bases not matched to a gene; V was cut back by 5 bases and J by 1 base. The CDR3 length is 15 residues. The CDR3 region is CASSPTGTVNYGYTF. DNA for the CDR3: TGTGCCAGCAGTCCAACCGGGACAGTTAACTATGGCTACACCTTC.

This chain links TRBV7-2 with TRBJ1-4; D unresolved. CDR1 SGHTA and CDR2 FQGNSA come from the germline V gene. The CDR3 covers 15 residues. Trimming took off 0 bases at V and 6 bases at J, with 11 bases between the two ends. CDR3 amino acids: CASSLAAASHEKLFF. The CDR3 DNA follows: TGTGCCAGCAGCTTAGCGGCAGCATCACATGAAAAACTGTTTTTT. The entire variable domain, with the rest obtained from reference TRBV7-2 and TRBJ1-4, is as follows: GAGVSQSPSNKVTEKGKDVELRCDPISGHTALYWYRQSLGQGLEFLIYFQGNSAPDKSGLPSDRFSAERTGGSVSTLTIQRTQQEDSAVYLCASSLAAASHEKLFFGSGTQLSVL.

This clonotype was picked up a small number of times. The chain employs TRBV9 and TRBJ2-2; D remains ambiguous. From germline, CDR1 is SGDLS and CDR2 YYNGEE. This CDR3 spans 16 amino acids. V lost 4 bases to trimming and J lost 6 bases, with 19 bases between them. CDR3 sequence (DNA): TGTGCCAGCAGCCCCCTGGCGTCCGGGTTGGCCGGGGAGCTGTTTTTT. As protein: CASSPLASGLAGELFF.

This clonotype has a handful of counts. This chain connects TRBV27 to TRBJ2-3; the D is unclear. The CDR3 loop spans 16 amino acids. CDR1 and CDR2 (germline): MNHEY, SMNVEV (reference sequence). Deletions cut 5 bases from V and 0 bases from J, with 15 bases between. The chain's CDR3 is CASSAFGPLSTDTQYF. The CDR3 DNA reads as TGTGCCAGCAGTGCTTTTGGTCCCCTTAGCACAGATACGCAGTATTTT.

This clonotype has a handful of counts. The V gene is TRBV7-2, the J gene TRBJ2-7; 11 positions match TRBD2. Germline loops: CDR1 SGHTA, CDR2 FQGNSA. The length of the CDR3 is 14 residues. The ends lost 5 bases at V and 3 bases at J; junction bases unmatched: 3. The CDR3 loop is CASSRTSGYYEQYV. DNA for the CDR3: TGTGCCAGCAGCCGGACTAGCGGGTACTACGAGCAGTACGTC.

The J gene is TRBJ1-2, the V gene TRBV5-4; D gene unclear. V was cut by 4 bases and J by 0 bases, with 19 bases left in between. Germline lookup yields CDR1 SGHNT and CDR2 YYREEE (reference sequence). This CDR3 spans 17 amino acids. The CDR3 DNA follows: TGTGCCAGCAGCCCCACCTGGGTTTGGGATCCTAACTATGGCTACACCTTC. Translating gives CASSPTWVWDPNYGYTF.

The chain is built from TRBV10-3 and TRBJ2-3; the D call may be TRBD1 or TRBD2 (5 bases each). Trimming removed 0 bases at V and 0 bases at J, with 10 bases between. Germline lookup yields CDR1 ENHRY and CDR2 SYGVKD. CDR3 length equals 16 residues. The CDR3 DNA is TGTGCCATCAGTGAGTCGGGGGAGCAAAGCACAGATACGCAGTATTTT. Encoded protein: CAISESGEQSTDTQYF.

The chain joins TRBV20-1 to TRBJ2-7; D might be TRBD2 (6 bases). V was shortened by 2 bases and J by 4 bases, with 15 bases between the two germline ends. This CDR3 has 14 amino acids. Per germline, CDR1 DFQATT and CDR2 SNEGSKA (reference sequence). The chain's CDR3 is CSARPGLRLYEQYF. CDR3 coding DNA: TGCAGTGCTAGACCGGGACTCCGACTTTACGAGCAGTACTTC.

Of note for this clonotype: The junction does not match germline at one end; this may be a read error. The gene calls are TRBV9 and TRBJ1-5; tentatively, D is TRBD1 (5 bases). CDR1 is SGDLS and CDR2 is YYNGEE in the germline V gene. CDR3 length: 13 amino acids. CDR3 nucleotide sequence: TGTGCCGGCAGCGAGGGGTTGAATCAGCCCCAGCATTTT. Translation gives CAGSEGLNQPQHF.

The rearrangement uses TRBV20-1 and TRBJ2-7; 7 bases fit TRBD2. CDR3 length equals 13 residues. Germline CDR1 and CDR2: DFQATT and SNEGSKA (reference sequence). Unmatched junction bases numbered 3, after V lost 0 bases and J lost 4 bases. The chain's CDR3 is CSAREPGGYEQYV. CDR3 bases: TGCAGTGCTAGAGAGCCGGGAGGTTACGAGCAGTACGTC.

This clonotype has a handful of counts. This sequence joins TRBV12-3 or TRBV12-4 and TRBJ1-6; TRBD1 agrees at 9 bases. The CDR3 is made up of 14 amino acids. Trimming removed 5 bases from V and 8 bases from J; junction bases left unmatched: 4. Here the CDR3 reads CASSGGTGYSPLHF. The CDR3 region has the DNA TGTGCCAGCAGTGGCGGGACAGGGTATTCACCCCTCCACTTT.